These 22 T cell receptor beta chains came from one sample sequenced in a study of technical replicates of blood from several donors. TCRdb's table, derived via immunoSEQ multiplex PCR, lists solely in-frame clones and lacks some. The sample includes about 72,000 clones, approximately 90% of them seen just once. The sample comprised T cells isolated from PBMCs. Source of these receptors: a human donor in good health.

The chain links TRBV5-6 to TRBJ1-2, with 9 nucleotides matching TRBD1. V was pared by 0 bases and J by 8 bases, with 5 bases of the junction left unmatched. The CDR3 is 14 residues long. Germline values: CDR1 SGHDT, CDR2 YYEEEE. CDR3: CASSLDRGLRGYTF. The CDR3 DNA reads TGTGCCAGCAGCTTGGACAGGGGGCTGCGAGGCTACACCTTC.

This rearrangement joins TRBV5-6 to TRBJ2-7; TRBD2 aligns across 8 bases. CDR1 and CDR2 from the germline V gene are SGHDT and YYEEEE. V lost 4 bases to trimming and J lost 2 bases; unmatched junction nucleotides: 8. This CDR3 region has 15 residues. The CDR3 loop reads CASSNPGLDPYEQYF. Written as DNA, the CDR3 is TGTGCCAGCAGCAATCCGGGACTAGACCCCTACGAGCAGTACTTC.

This sequence joins TRBV9 and TRBJ2-2, with a possible D match to TRBD1 (6 bases). Trimming shortened V by 0 bases and J by 10 bases, and 10 bases separated the two germline ends. The CDR3 is 13 residues long. Germline V gene data show CDR1 as SGDLS and CDR2 as YYNGEE. The DNA of the CDR3 is TGTGCCAGCAGCGTAGATAACAGGGAGGAGCTGTTTTTT. Protein sequence: CASSVDNREELFF.

The chain links TRBV6-5 to TRBJ1-5; TRBD1 matches at 8 bases. This CDR3 contains 14 residues. With V trimmed by 6 bases and J by 7 bases, 8 bases remained unmatched. Germline loops: CDR1 MNHEY, CDR2 SVGAGI. The CDR3 DNA sequence: TGTGCCAGCAGCCAGGACAGGGACTGGCAGCCCCAGCATTTT. Protein: CASSQDRDWQPQHF.

The chain couples TRBV4-1 to TRBJ1-2, with D uncertain. This CDR3 spans 14 amino acids. The V end lost 6 bases, the J end lost 3 bases, and 14 bases lay between the germline ends. Germline assignment: CDR1 MGHRA and CDR2 YSYEKL. CDR3 sequence: CASSRTGVHYGYTF. The CDR3 DNA follows: TGCGCCAGCAGTCGGACGGGAGTTCACTATGGCTACACCTTC.

This clone was detected only once. The chain joins TRBV4-3 to TRBJ2-2; D gene unclear. The CDR3 consists of 14 residues. Looked up from germline, CDR1 is LGHNA and CDR2 is YSLEER. The ends were cut back, 1 base at V and 4 bases at J, with 7 bases in the middle. The CDR3 here is CASSQGWATGELFF. CDR3 nucleotide sequence: TGCGCCAGCAGCCAAGGATGGGCCACCGGGGAGCTGTTTTTT.

V gene TRBV7-3 combines with J gene TRBJ2-1; possibly TRBD1 for D (6 bases). From germline, CDR1 is SGHTA and CDR2 FQGTGA. The CDR3 has 15 residues. V lost 5 bases and J lost 4, with 15 bases in between. The CDR3 spells CASSPLGASYNEQFF. The CDR3 coding sequence is TGTGCCAGCAGCCCCCTGGGGGCCTCTTACAATGAGCAGTTCTTC.

This clone was found a few times. The chain combines TRBV5-1 with TRBJ2-2; TRBD2 agrees at 9 bases. The CDR3 sequence is 17 residues long. Germline trimming cut 0 bases from V and 7 bases from J; bases unmatched to any gene: 10. Germline assignment: CDR1 SGHRS and CDR2 YFSETQ. CDR3 protein: CASSLATGGRAHGELFF. CDR3 bases: TGCGCCAGCAGCTTGGCCACGGGCGGGAGGGCCCACGGGGAGCTGTTTTTT.

V and J are TRBV6-5 and TRBJ1-2, with 7 positions matching TRBD1. This CDR3 comprises 15 residues. Germline CDR1 and CDR2: MNHEY and SVGAGI. Losses at the gene ends were 5 bases for V and 0 bases for J; bases not matched to a gene: 6. The CDR3 is CASSTPGQTNYGYTF. The CDR3 nucleotides are TGTGCCAGCAGTACCCCGGGACAGACTAACTATGGCTACACCTTC.

This chain links TRBV10-3 with TRBJ1-5, with D possibly TRBD1 on 6 matching bases. V lost 10 bases and J 0 bases, leaving 19 bases between the germline ends. Germline V lookup: CDR1 ENHRY, CDR2 SYGVKD. This CDR3 contains 16 residues. CDR3 bases: TGTGCCACCCTCGAAACCGGGACATATAGCAATCAGCCCCAGCATTTT. This encodes CATLETGTYSNQPQHF.

The chain links TRBV4-1 to TRBJ2-6; unclear D gene. Trimming took 4 bases from V and 2 from J, leaving 9 bases between them. The V gene's germline CDR1 is MGHRA and CDR2 YSYEKL. The CDR3 consists of 15 residues. CDR3 DNA: TGCGCCAGCAGCCGGTACTCCGCTGGGGCCAACGTCCTGACTTTC. It codes for CASSRYSAGANVLTF.

The CDR3 spells CSGTRGYEQYF. The CDR3 DNA follows: TGCAGTGGGACTAGGGGATACGAGCAGTACTTC. The V gene is TRBV20-1, the J gene TRBJ2-7; 7 bases map to TRBD2. CDR1 and CDR2 from the germline V gene are DFQATT and SNEGSKA (reference sequence). There are 11 residues in the CDR3. Losses at the gene ends were 7 bases for V and 4 bases for J; bases not matched to a gene: 4.

The chain is built from TRBV5-1 and TRBJ1-1, with TRBD1 matching 10 bases. Trimming took 4 bases from V and 3 from J; bases not matched to a gene: 6. CDR1 and CDR2 (germline): SGHRS, YFSETQ. CDR3 size: 15 residues. CDR3: CASSPPGQGYTEAFF. The DNA for the CDR3 is TGCGCCAGCAGCCCTCCGGGACAGGGGTACACTGAAGCTTTCTTT. The full variable domain, completed using reference TRBV5-1 and TRBJ1-1, is KAGVTQTPRYLIKTRGQQVTLSCSPISGHRSVSWYQQTPGQGLQFLFEYFSETQRNKGNFPGRFSGRQFSNSRSEMNVSTLELGDSALYLCASSPPGQGYTEAFFGQGTRLTVV.

The chain carries TRBV18 and TRBJ1-1, with D perhaps TRBD1 (6 bases). The V end was cut by 4 bases, the J end by 4 bases, with 16 bases between. Germline V lookup: CDR1 KGHSH, CDR2 LQKENI. CDR3 length equals 15 residues. DNA of the CDR3: TGTGCCAGCTCACGACCTCAGGGGCCCAGCACTGAAGCTTTCTTT. Translated: CASSRPQGPSTEAFF.

The chain employs TRBV10-1 and TRBJ2-7; perhaps TRBD2 as D (5 bases). Germline V gene lookup returns CDR1 WNHNN and CDR2 SYGVQD (reference sequence). V lost 3 bases to trimming and J lost 7 bases, with 10 bases between them. The length of the CDR3 is 12 residues. This CDR3 is CASSDLANEQYF. The CDR3 nucleotides read TGCGCCAGCAGTGACCTAGCAAATGAGCAGTACTTC.

This clone was detected a few times. The rearrangement joins TRBV5-1 to TRBJ1-4; D is perhaps TRBD1 (6 bases). The CDR3 loop spans 14 amino acids. Trimming removed 4 bases at V and 4 bases at J, with 11 bases between. Germline CDR1 is SGHRS and CDR2 is YFSETQ. The CDR3 nucleotides are TGCGCCAGCAGCGCCGGGACAAGTAATGAAAAACTGTTTTTT. The encoded protein is CASSAGTSNEKLFF. The full variable domain, completed using reference TRBV5-1 and TRBJ1-4, is KAGVTQTPRYLIKTRGQQVTLSCSPISGHRSVSWYQQTPGQGLQFLFEYFSETQRNKGNFPGRFSGRQFSNSRSEMNVSTLELGDSALYLCASSAGTSNEKLFFGSGTQLSVL.

This chain links TRBV27 with TRBJ1-2; the D gene is possibly TRBD1 (5 bases). The CDR3 is 13 residues long. V gave up 6 bases and J gave up 2 bases, with 10 bases separating them. The germline CDR1 and CDR2 sequences are MNHEY and SMNVEV (reference sequence). The chain's CDR3 is CASRDPGNYGYTF. The CDR3, as DNA: TGTGCCAGCAGAGACCCAGGGAACTATGGCTACACCTTC.

The rearrangement links TRBV6-6 to TRBJ2-5; TRBD2 agrees at 8 bases. Germline V gene lookup returns CDR1 MNHNY and CDR2 SVGAGI (reference sequence). Trimming cost V 7 bases and J 5 bases; bases outside gene matches: 9. CDR3 length equals 14 residues. CDR3 amino acids: CASTARGAEETQYF. Here the CDR3 DNA reads TGTGCCAGCACGGCGCGGGGGGCTGAGGAGACCCAGTACTTC.

The chain joins TRBV27 to TRBJ2-7, with TRBD1 matching over 10 bases. With 5 bases clipped from V and 3 bases from J, the junction kept 7 bases outside the gene matches. This CDR3 spans 15 amino acids. The germline gives CDR1 MNHEY, CDR2 SMNVEV (reference sequence). CDR3 protein: CASSAAGTGVYEQYF. In nucleotides, the CDR3 is TGTGCCAGCAGTGCAGCCGGGACAGGGGTCTACGAGCAGTACTTC.

The V and J genes are TRBV29-1 and TRBJ2-5; perhaps TRBD1 as D (5 bases). The CDR3 totals 12 residues. The germline gives CDR1 SQVTM, CDR2 ANQGSEA. Trimming removed 6 bases at V and 4 bases at J, with 12 bases between. CDR3 amino acids: CSVDNGAETQYF. In nucleotides, the CDR3 is TGCAGCGTCGATAATGGGGCAGAGACCCAGTACTTC.

The genes are TRBV29-1 and TRBJ1-1; D is ambiguous. CDR1 is SQVTM, CDR2 ANQGSEA, per germline. With 0 bases removed from V and 11 bases from J, the gap between germline ends came to 7 bases. The CDR3 is 10 amino acids. The CDR3 DNA sequence: TGCAGCGTTGAAGAAACGGGGGCTTTCTTT. This sequence encodes CSVEETGAFF.

The chain has TRBV27 and TRBJ1-1, with 7 nucleotides matching TRBD1. The V and J ends lost 4 bases and 5 bases, in that order; junction bases with no gene match: 7. Per the germline V gene, CDR1 is MNHEY and CDR2 is SMNVEV (reference sequence). The CDR3 spans 14 residues. The CDR3 here is CASSWAQGVTEAFF. The DNA of the CDR3 is TGTGCCAGCAGTTGGGCCCAGGGGGTGACTGAAGCTTTCTTT.